What follows are 22 T cell receptor beta chains derived from one specimen sequenced in a study of CD8 T cells in Susac syndrome. When the RNA was reverse transcribed, random hexamers were used with an input of 0.5 to 1 ug. TCRdb processed the immunoSEQ multiplex PCR reads anew with MiXCR; each CDR3 protein has one entry. The data show 120,000 or so distinct CDR3 sequences, roughly 93% seen once. The sequencing sample was made of CD4+ T cells from PBMCs. The receptors were gathered from a human donor with multiple sclerosis.

This chain joins TRBV6-5 and TRBJ1-2; maybe TRBD1 (5 bases). The CDR3 has 13 amino acids. Between the trimmed V and J ends, which lost 6 bases and 8 bases, there was a span of 16 bases. Germline V CDR1 and CDR2: MNHEY, SVGAGI. CDR3 nucleotide sequence: TGTGCCAGCAGGAAAGTTGACAGTTTGGGCTACACCTTC. Translation gives CASRKVDSLGYTF.

The chain recombines TRBV7-2 with TRBJ1-2, with a possible D match to TRBD1 (6 bases). CDR1 and CDR2 (germline): SGHTA, FQGNSA. The CDR3 has 17 amino acids. V shed 2 bases and J shed 0 bases, with 16 bases lying between them. For the CDR3, the DNA is TGTGCCAGCAGCTTAATACAGGGATACCCAGCTAACTATGGCTACACCTTC. The encoded protein is CASSLIQGYPANYGYTF.

This chain connects TRBV28 to TRBJ2-1, with D uncertain. The V gene lost 6 bases and the J gene lost 8 bases, with 8 bases spanning the gap. This CDR3 has 11 residues. From germline, CDR1 is MDHEN and CDR2 SYDVKM. In DNA, the CDR3 is TGTGCCAGCAGCATCCTGGATGAGCAGTTCTTC. This sequence encodes CASSILDEQFF.

The chain joins TRBV12-3 or TRBV12-4 to TRBJ2-7; possibly TRBD1 or TRBD2 for D (5 bases each). This CDR3 region has 15 residues. V lost 6 bases to trimming and J lost 3 bases, with 18 bases between them. CDR3 region: CASSSRGEGSYEQYF. As DNA, the CDR3 is TGTGCCAGCAGCTCCCGGGGAGAGGGGAGCTACGAGCAGTACTTC.

The chain carries TRBV20-1 and TRBJ2-2, with 9 nucleotides matching TRBD2. Germline V gene lookup returns CDR1 DFQATT and CDR2 SNEGSKA (reference sequence). This CDR3 contains 18 residues. The junction had 18 bases not matched to a gene; V was cut back by 6 bases and J by 4 bases. The CDR3 DNA is TGCAGTGCCGTTAGGTCGGTAGCGGGGGTAAGGGGCACCGGGGAGCTGTTTTTT. Amino acid sequence: CSAVRSVAGVRGTGELFF.

V and J are TRBV11-2 and TRBJ2-5; perhaps TRBD1 as D (9 bases). The V and J ends lost 5 bases and 2 bases respectively, with 33 bases between them. This CDR3 spans 21 amino acids. The germline gives CDR1 SGHAT, CDR2 FQNNGV. The CDR3: CASSPPGQGRSGGPPQETQYF. The CDR3 bases are TGTGCCAGCAGCCCCCCGGGACAGGGCCGAAGCGGGGGCCCTCCGCAAGAGACCCAGTACTTC.

This rearrangement joins TRBV12-3 or TRBV12-4 to TRBJ2-5; no reliable D call. With 6 bases removed from V and 5 bases from J, the gap between germline ends came to 16 bases. This CDR3 spans 14 amino acids. The CDR3 nucleotides are TGTGCCAGCAGGCCCGGAAGCCGTGGGGAGACCCAGTACTTC. As protein: CASRPGSRGETQYF.

This chain uses TRBV12-3 or TRBV12-4 with TRBJ1-3; weak D call: TRBD1 (5 bases). This CDR3 has 13 residues. Deletions cut 5 bases from V and 4 bases from J, with 9 bases between. CDR3 coding DNA: TGTGCCAGCAGTGGACACACCGGAAACACCATATATTTT. Amino acid sequence: CASSGHTGNTIYF.

The chain has TRBV28 and TRBJ1-1, with 10 bases aligning to TRBD1. The CDR3 is 15 amino acids. In germline, CDR1 is MDHEN, CDR2 SYDVKM. Unmatched junction bases numbered 7, after V lost 2 bases and J lost 7 bases. CDR3 DNA: TGTGCCAGCAGTTTAATCCCGGGACAGGGGTTTGAAGCTTTCTTT. This gives the protein CASSLIPGQGFEAFF.

The chain combines TRBV20-1 with TRBJ1-2; D is undetermined. The CDR3 is made up of 11 amino acids. CDR1 DFQATT and CDR2 SNEGSKA come from the germline V gene (reference sequence). V dropped 2 bases and J dropped 3 bases, with 4 bases sitting between them. This chain's CDR3 is CSARTDYGYTF. DNA of the CDR3: TGCAGTGCTAGAACAGACTATGGCTACACCTTC.

The chain joins TRBV12-3 or TRBV12-4 to TRBJ2-2, with D maybe TRBD2 (6 bases). V lost 2 bases, J lost 6 bases, and 13 bases lay in between. CDR3 length equals 15 residues. CDR3 region: CASSLSGTGAGELFF. In nucleotides, the CDR3 is TGTGCCAGCAGTTTATCAGGGACGGGGGCCGGGGAGCTGTTTTTT.

V usage is TRBV7-2 and J usage is TRBJ2-1, with 9 bases identical to TRBD2. The ends lost 6 bases at V and 9 bases at J; junction bases unmatched: 12. The CDR3 length is 15 residues. CDR1 SGHTA and CDR2 FQGNSA come from the germline V gene. The CDR3 DNA reads as TGTGCCAGCAGGAGGGGCGGGCTAGCGGGGATTGAGCAGTTCTTC. Translation gives CASRRGGLAGIEQFF.

This clonotype occurred a few times. The genes are TRBV28 and TRBJ1-2; possibly TRBD1 for D (6 bases). The V gene's germline CDR1 is MDHEN and CDR2 SYDVKM. V lost 4 bases and J lost 5, with 11 bases in between. This CDR3 spans 13 amino acids. The CDR3 DNA is TGTGCCAGCAGTTACCAGGGGCTTTATGGCTACACCTTC. This translates into CASSYQGLYGYTF.

The gene calls are TRBV3-1 and TRBJ2-5, with D possibly matching TRBD2 (7 bases). The germline V gene has CDR1 LGHDT and CDR2 YNNKEL (reference sequence). V lost 1 base, J lost 7 bases, and 19 bases lay in between. The CDR3 covers 16 residues. CDR3 bases: TGTGCCAGCAGCCAAGTGGGGGGGCCGCGCCCGGGGACCCAGTACTTC. Amino acids: CASSQVGGPRPGTQYF.

The chain uses TRBV7-8 and TRBJ1-5; the D gene is possibly TRBD1 (6 bases). V lost 1 base to trimming and J lost 1 base, with 11 bases between them. The CDR3 has 16 residues. Germline CDR1 SGHVS, CDR2 FQNEAQ. The DNA of the CDR3 is TGTGCCAGCAGCTTAGAATTTACAGGGAGCAATCAGCCCCAGCATTTT. It codes for CASSLEFTGSNQPQHF.

The genes are TRBV15 and TRBJ2-2, with 7 nucleotides matching TRBD1. Germline V gene lookup returns CDR1 LNHNV and CDR2 YYDKDF (reference sequence). The CDR3 has 15 amino acids. The junction had 7 bases not matched to a gene; V was cut back by 3 bases and J by 6 bases. This chain's CDR3 is CATSRETGWAGELFF. CDR3 coding DNA: TGTGCCACCAGCAGGGAGACAGGGTGGGCCGGGGAGCTGTTTTTT.

CDR3 loop: CAWSFDRGLAYSGANVLTF. The CDR3 nucleotides read TGTGCCTGGAGTTTCGACAGGGGCCTGGCCTACTCTGGGGCCAACGTCCTGACTTTC. The rearrangement uses TRBV30 and TRBJ2-6; TRBD1 matches at 8 bases. Trimming at V came to 2 bases and at J to 0 bases, leaving 12 bases not matched to a gene. The CDR3 sequence is 19 residues long. Germline CDR1 GTSNPN, CDR2 SVGIG (reference sequence).

V is TRBV4-2 and J is TRBJ2-3; D call uncertain. The CDR3 runs to 16 residues. The V end was cut by 0 bases, the J end by 1 base, with 11 bases between. In germline, CDR1 is LGHNA, CDR2 YNFKEQ. The CDR3 sequence: CASSQEGRVGTDTQYF. CDR3 coding DNA: TGTGCCAGCAGCCAAGAAGGGCGCGTCGGCACAGATACGCAGTATTTT.

CDR3 residues: CASSQLPPGHPNYGYTF. CDR3 nucleotides: TGCGCCAGCAGCCAACTCCCTCCGGGACACCCTAACTATGGCTACACCTTC. The chain couples TRBV4-1 to TRBJ1-2; weak D call: TRBD1 (6 bases). Trimming pared 2 bases from V and 0 bases from J, leaving 16 bases between. The CDR3 consists of 17 residues. CDR1 and CDR2 (germline): MGHRA, YSYEKL.

The chain has TRBV4-1 and TRBJ2-1; no definite D call. This CDR3 region has 12 residues. The germline V gene encodes CDR1 MGHRA and CDR2 YSYEKL. V gave up 2 bases and J gave up 10 bases, with 9 bases separating them. In DNA form, the CDR3 reads TGCGCCAGCAGCCAAATTTTCAGGGAGCAGTTCTTC. Amino acids: CASSQIFREQFF.

The rearrangement joins TRBV7-9 to TRBJ2-5; D is possibly TRBD1 or TRBD2 (5 bases each). The germline CDR1 and CDR2 sequences are SEHNR and FQNEAQ (reference sequence). V shed 6 bases and J shed 4 bases, with 9 bases lying between them. The CDR3 runs 12 residues. The CDR3 protein is CASSGDGETQYF. In DNA form, the CDR3 reads TGTGCCAGCAGTGGGGACGGAGAGACCCAGTACTTC.

The V and J genes are TRBV6-6 and TRBJ1-5; 7 bases line up with TRBD1. Germline CDR1 is MNHNY and CDR2 is SVGAGI (reference sequence). V gave up 3 bases and J gave up 4 bases; unmatched junction bases: 6. This CDR3 spans 15 amino acids. CDR3 sequence reads: CASSYTGTENQPQHF. CDR3 nucleotide sequence: TGTGCCAGCAGTTATACCGGGACAGAGAATCAGCCCCAGCATTTT.